This TCR beta chain was recorded in a study of cytomegalovirus exposure and HLA in healthy donors. It was with 60 Vbeta and 13 Jbeta primers that the PCR ran. Only in-frame clones appear in the TCRdb table, and some are missing; sequencing was by immunoSEQ multiplex PCR. The data show under 200,000 clones, less than 90% seen once. V gave up 3 bases and J gave up 1 base; unmatched junction bases: 10. CDR3 length equals 17 residues. CDR1 is LNHDA and CDR2 is SQIVND in the germline V gene (reference sequence). This TCR was recovered from a man aged 25 to 40 in good health and CMV-seronegative. The chain links TRBV19 to TRBJ2-7; 9 bases agree with TRBD2. The sample taken for sequencing was PBMCs. CDR3 residues: CASSIRASGTMSYEQYF. The DNA of the CDR3 is TGTGCCAGTAGTATTCGGGCTAGCGGGACGATGTCCTACGAGCAGTACTTC.